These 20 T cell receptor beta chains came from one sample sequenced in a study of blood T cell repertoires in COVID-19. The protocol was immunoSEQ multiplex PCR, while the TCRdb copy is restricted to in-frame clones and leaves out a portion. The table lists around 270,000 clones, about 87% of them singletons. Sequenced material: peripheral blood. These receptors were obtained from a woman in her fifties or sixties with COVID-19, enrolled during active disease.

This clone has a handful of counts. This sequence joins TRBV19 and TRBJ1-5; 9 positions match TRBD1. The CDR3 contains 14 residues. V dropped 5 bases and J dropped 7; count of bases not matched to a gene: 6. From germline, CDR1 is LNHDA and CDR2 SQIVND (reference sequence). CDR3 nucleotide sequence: TGTGCCAGTAGTTACGACAGGGGGTACCAGCCCCAGCATTTT. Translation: CASSYDRGYQPQHF.

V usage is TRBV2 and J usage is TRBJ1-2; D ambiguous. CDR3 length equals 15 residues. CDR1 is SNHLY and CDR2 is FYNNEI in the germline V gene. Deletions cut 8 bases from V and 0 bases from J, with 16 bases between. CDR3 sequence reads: CASSPPQTTNYGYTF. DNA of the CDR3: TGTGCCAGCTCCCCCCCGCAGACAACTAACTATGGCTACACCTTC.

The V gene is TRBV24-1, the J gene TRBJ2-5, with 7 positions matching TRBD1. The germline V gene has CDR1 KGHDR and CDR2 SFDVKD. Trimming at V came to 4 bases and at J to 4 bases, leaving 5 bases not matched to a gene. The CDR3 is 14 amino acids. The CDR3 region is CATSDLDRVETQYF. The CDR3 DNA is TGTGCCACCAGTGACCTTGACAGGGTAGAGACCCAGTACTTC.

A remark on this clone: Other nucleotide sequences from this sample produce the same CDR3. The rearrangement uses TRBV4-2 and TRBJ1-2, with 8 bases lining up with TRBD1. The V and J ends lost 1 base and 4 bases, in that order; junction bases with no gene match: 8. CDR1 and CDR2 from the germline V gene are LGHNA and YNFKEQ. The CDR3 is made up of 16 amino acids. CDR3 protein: CASSQVGRDRSYGYTF. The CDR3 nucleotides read TGTGCCAGCAGCCAAGTGGGAAGGGACAGGAGCTATGGCTACACCTTC.

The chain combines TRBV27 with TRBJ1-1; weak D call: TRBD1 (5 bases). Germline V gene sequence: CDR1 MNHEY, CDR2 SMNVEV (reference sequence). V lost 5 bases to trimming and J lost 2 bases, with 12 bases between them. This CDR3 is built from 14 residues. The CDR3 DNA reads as TGTGCCAGCAGTCGTACAGGACCAAACACTGAAGCTTTCTTT. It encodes CASSRTGPNTEAFF.

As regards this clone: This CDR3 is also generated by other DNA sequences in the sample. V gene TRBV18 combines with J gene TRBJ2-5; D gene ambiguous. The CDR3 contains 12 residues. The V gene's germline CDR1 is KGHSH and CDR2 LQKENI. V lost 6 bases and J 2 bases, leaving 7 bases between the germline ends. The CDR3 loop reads CASSGQQETQYF. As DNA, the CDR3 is TGTGCCAGCTCCGGTCAACAAGAGACCCAGTACTTC.

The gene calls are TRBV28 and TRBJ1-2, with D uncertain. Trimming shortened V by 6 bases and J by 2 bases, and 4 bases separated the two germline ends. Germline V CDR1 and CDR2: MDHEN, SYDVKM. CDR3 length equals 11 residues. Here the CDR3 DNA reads TGTGCCAGCAGCGAGAACTATGGCTACACCTTC. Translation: CASSENYGYTF.

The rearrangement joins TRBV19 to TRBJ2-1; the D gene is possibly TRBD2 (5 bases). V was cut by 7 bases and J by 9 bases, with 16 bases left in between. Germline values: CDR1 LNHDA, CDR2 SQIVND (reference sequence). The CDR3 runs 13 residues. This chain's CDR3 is CASKPASWGEQFF. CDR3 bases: TGTGCCAGTAAGCCCGCTAGCTGGGGTGAGCAGTTCTTC. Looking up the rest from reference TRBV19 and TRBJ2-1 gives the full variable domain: DGGITQSPKYLFRKEGQNVTLSCEQNLNHDAMYWYRQDPGQGLRLIYYSQIVNDFQKGDIAEGYSVSREKKESFPLTVTSAQKNPTAFYLCASKPASWGEQFFGPGTRLTVL.

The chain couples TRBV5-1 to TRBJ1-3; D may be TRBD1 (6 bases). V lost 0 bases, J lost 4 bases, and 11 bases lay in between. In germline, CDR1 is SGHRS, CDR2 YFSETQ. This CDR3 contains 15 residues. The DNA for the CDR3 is TGCGCCAGCAGCTTGGATGGACAGTTGGGAAACACCATATATTTT. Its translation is CASSLDGQLGNTIYF.

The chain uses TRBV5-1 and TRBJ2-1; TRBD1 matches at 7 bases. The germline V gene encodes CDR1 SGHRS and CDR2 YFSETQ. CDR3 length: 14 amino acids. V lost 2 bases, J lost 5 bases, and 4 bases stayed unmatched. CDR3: CASSLDRVNNEQFF. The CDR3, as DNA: TGCGCCAGCAGCTTAGACAGGGTGAACAATGAGCAGTTCTTC.

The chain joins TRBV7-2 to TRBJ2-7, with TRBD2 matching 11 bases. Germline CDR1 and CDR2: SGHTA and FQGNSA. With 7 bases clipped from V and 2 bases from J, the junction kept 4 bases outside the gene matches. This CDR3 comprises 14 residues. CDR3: CASNLAGGPYEQYF. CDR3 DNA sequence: TGTGCCAGCAACCTAGCGGGAGGCCCCTACGAGCAGTACTTC.

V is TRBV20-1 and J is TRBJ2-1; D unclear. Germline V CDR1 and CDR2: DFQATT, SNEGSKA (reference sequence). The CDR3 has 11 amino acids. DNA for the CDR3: TGCAGGGCCCTAGTCGGGTCCGTAGGGTTCTTC. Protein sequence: CRALVGSVGFF.

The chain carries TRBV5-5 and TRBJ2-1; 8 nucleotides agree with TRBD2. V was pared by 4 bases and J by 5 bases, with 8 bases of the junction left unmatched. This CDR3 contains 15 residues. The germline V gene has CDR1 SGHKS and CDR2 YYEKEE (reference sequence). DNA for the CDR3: TGTGCCAGCAGCCTTCAAAGCGGGAGCAACAATGAGCAGTTCTTC. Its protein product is CASSLQSGSNNEQFF.

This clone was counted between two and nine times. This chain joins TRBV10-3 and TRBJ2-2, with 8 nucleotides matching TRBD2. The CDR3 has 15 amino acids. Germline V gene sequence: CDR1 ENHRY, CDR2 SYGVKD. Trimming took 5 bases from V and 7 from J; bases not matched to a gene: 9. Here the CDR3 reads CAISPSGSGGGELFF. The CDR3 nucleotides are TGTGCCATCAGTCCAAGCGGGAGCGGGGGCGGGGAGCTGTTTTTT.

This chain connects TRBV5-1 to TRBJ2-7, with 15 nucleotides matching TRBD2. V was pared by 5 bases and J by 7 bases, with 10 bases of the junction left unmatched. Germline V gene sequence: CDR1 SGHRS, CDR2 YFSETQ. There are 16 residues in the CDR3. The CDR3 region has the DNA TGCGCCAGCAGTAACCCGGGACTAGCGGGAGGTGGAGAGCAGTACTTC. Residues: CASSNPGLAGGGEQYF.

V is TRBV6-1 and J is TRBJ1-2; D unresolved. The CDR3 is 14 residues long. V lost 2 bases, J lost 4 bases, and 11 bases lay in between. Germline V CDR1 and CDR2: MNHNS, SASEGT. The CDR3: CASSESGIFYGYTF. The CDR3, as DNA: TGTGCCAGCAGTGAATCGGGGATCTTCTATGGCTACACCTTC.

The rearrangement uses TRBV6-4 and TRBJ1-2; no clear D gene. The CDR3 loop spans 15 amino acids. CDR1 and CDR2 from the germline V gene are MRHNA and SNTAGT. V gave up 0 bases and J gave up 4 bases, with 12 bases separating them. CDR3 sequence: CASSDSRGQLYGYTF. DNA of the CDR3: TGTGCCAGCAGTGACTCGAGAGGCCAGCTCTATGGCTACACCTTC.

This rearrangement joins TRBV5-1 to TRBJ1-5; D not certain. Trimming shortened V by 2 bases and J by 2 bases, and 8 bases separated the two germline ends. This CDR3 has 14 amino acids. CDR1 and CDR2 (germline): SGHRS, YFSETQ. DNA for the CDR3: TGCGCCAGCAGCTTCGAGGGCGGCAATCAGCCCCAGCATTTT. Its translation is CASSFEGGNQPQHF.

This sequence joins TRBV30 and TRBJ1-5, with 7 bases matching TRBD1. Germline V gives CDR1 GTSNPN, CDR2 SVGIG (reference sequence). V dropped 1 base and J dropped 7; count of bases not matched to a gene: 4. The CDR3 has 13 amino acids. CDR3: CAWSGQGFQPQHF. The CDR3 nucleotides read TGTGCCTGGAGTGGACAGGGTTTCCAGCCCCAGCATTTT.

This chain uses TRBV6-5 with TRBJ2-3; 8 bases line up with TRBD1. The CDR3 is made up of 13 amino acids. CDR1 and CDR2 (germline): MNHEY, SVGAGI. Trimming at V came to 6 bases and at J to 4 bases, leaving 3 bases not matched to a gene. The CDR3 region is CASSRTGSDTQYF. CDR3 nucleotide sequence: TGTGCCAGCAGCCGGACAGGGTCAGATACGCAGTATTTT.